These 4 T cell receptor beta chains were sequenced from one sample in a study of blood T cell repertoires in COVID-19. The assay was immunoSEQ multiplex PCR, and TCRdb's table has in-frame clones only and misses some. The sample lists about 40,000 clones; 87% were seen once. Sequences were obtained from peripheral blood. All receptors come from a woman of 80 years or more with active COVID-19.

The chain couples TRBV28 to TRBJ2-6; D gene unclear. The length of the CDR3 is 14 residues. The germline V gene has CDR1 MDHEN and CDR2 SYDVKM. V was cut by 7 bases and J by 0 bases, with 7 bases left in between. CDR3 in DNA: TGTGCCAGCATATCCTCCTCTGGGGCCAACGTCCTGACTTTC. Residues: CASISSSGANVLTF.

This clone was picked up a small number of times. The gene calls are TRBV4-3 and TRBJ2-1; 8 nucleotides agree with TRBD2. The CDR3 length is 17 residues. Germline CDR1 is LGHNA and CDR2 is YSLEER. Trimming at V came to 0 bases and at J to 7 bases, leaving 11 bases not matched to a gene. CDR3 sequence reads: CASSQDDGGGRWNEQFF. The CDR3 coding sequence is TGCGCCAGCAGCCAAGATGACGGCGGGGGGCGTTGGAATGAGCAGTTCTTC.

This clone was seen only once. The V and J genes are TRBV27 and TRBJ2-6; maybe TRBD1 (6 bases). CDR1 MNHEY and CDR2 SMNVEV come from the germline V gene (reference sequence). V was trimmed by 3 bases and J by 2 bases, leaving 11 bases between them. CDR3 length equals 16 residues. The CDR3 DNA follows: TGTGCCAGCAGTTTGACAGGCTTTGCTGGGGCCAACGTCCTGACTTTC. Translated: CASSLTGFAGANVLTF.

The rearrangement links TRBV19 to TRBJ2-3; D remains ambiguous. V lost 7 bases, J lost 1 base, and 12 bases lay in between. From germline, CDR1 is LNHDA and CDR2 SQIVND (reference sequence). The CDR3 is 14 amino acids. The DNA of the CDR3 is TGTGCCAGTACCTTCCGGCTAGGCACAGATACGCAGTATTTT. Protein product: CASTFRLGTDTQYF.